This T cell receptor beta chain stems from a study of blood T cell repertoires in COVID-19. This CDR3 spans 12 amino acids. CDR1 is SGHAT, CDR2 FQNNGV, per germline. V was clipped by 5 bases and J by 6 bases, with 11 bases between them. Sequencing was performed with immunoSEQ multiplex PCR; in TCRdb, only in-frame clones are kept and a portion is missing. In the table there are 70,000 or so clones, about 93% of which are singletons. This rearrangement joins TRBV11-2 to TRBJ2-7; TRBD2 is a possible D gene (7 bases). This clonotype was sampled from a human donor in a cohort sampled during active COVID-19. Sequenced sample: peripheral blood. The CDR3 sequence: CASSRRGPEQYF. For the CDR3, the DNA is TGTGCCAGCAGCCGGCGGGGGCCCGAGCAGTACTTC.